This T cell receptor beta chain originates from a study of T cell repertoires in cytomegalovirus infection. Study as a whole: An indication of both CMV infection and matching HLA type came from public TCR beta signatures.

J lost 0 bases, V lost 4 bases, and 5 bases had no gene match. The CDR3 contains 17 residues. Germline loops: CDR1 SGHVS, CDR2 FNYEAQ. In this sample, this clonotype turned up many times. The target antigen is unknown. TCRdb reanalysed the reads using MiXCR and keeps one entry per CDR3 protein. Here the sample spans 250,000 or so distinct CDR3 sequences, approximately 17% being singletons. Findings and caveats of the study: HLA-C-restricted TCR beta clonotypes specific for CMV led the ex vivo response. Carriers of CMV and the relevant HLA type were discriminated by public TCR beta frequency.

The sequenced sample consisted of CD8+ T cells from PBMCs. This TCR was sampled from a human donor in good health (CMV status not recorded). Some clones in this sample may be carry-over from other donors' samples. The chain carries TRBV7-6 and TRBJ2-1; 11 positions agree with TRBD2. This chain's CDR3 is CASSSRTSGHSYNEQFF. The CDR3 DNA reads TGTGCCAGCAGCTCCCGGACTAGCGGGCACTCCTACAATGAGCAGTTCTTC. Based on the CDR3 plus reference TRBV7-6 and TRBJ2-1, the full variable domain is GAGVSQSPRYKVTKRGQDVALRCDPISGHVSLYWYRQALGQGPEFLTYFNYEAQQDKSGLPNDRFSAERPEGSISTLTIQRTEQRDSAMYRCASSSRTSGHSYNEQFFGPGTRLTVL.